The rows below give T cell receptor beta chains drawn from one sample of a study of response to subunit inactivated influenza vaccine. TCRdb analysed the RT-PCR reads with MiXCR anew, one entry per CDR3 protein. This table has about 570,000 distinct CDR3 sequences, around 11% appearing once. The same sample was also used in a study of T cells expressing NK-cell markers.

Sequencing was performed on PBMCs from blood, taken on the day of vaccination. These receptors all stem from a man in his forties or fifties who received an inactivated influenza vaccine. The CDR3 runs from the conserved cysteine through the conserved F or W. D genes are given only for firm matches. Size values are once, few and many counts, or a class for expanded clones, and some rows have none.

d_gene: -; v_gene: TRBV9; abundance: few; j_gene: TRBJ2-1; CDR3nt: TGTGCCAGCAGCGTAGGGACAGCGGATCCCGTTGAGCAGTTCTTC; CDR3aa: CASSVGTADPVEQFF
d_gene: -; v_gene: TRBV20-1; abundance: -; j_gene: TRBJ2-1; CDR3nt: TGCAGTGCTAGCTTGGAACGAGGTCAGTTCTTC; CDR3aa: CSASLERGQFF
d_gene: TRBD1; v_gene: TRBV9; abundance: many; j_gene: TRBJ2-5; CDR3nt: TGTGCCAGCAGCAAAGGGACAGCCGTCCAAGAGACCCAGTACTTC; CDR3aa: CASSKGTAVQETQYF
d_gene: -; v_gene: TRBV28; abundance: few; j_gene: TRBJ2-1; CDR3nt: TGTGCCAGCAGCCCGAACAGGATTCATGAGCAGTTCTTC; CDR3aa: CASSPNRIHEQFF
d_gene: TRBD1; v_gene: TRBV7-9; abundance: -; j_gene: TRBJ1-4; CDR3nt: TGTGCCAGCAACACGGGGACAGGGGCCCACGAACTGTTTTTT; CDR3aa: CASNTGTGAHELFF
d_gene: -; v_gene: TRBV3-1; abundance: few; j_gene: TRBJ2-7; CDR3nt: TGTGCCAGCAGCCGGGTTTTGCGACACGAGCAGTACTTC; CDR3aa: CASSRVLRHEQYF
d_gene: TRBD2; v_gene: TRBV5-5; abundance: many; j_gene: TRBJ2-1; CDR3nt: TGTGCCAGCAGCTCCGGACTAGCGGGAGGGTACAATGAGCAGTTCTTC; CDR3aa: CASSSGLAGGYNEQFF
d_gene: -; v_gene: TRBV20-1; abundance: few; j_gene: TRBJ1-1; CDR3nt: TGCAGTGCTAGAGATCGACCAGGAAGGACTGAAGCTTTCTTT; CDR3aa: CSARDRPGRTEAFF
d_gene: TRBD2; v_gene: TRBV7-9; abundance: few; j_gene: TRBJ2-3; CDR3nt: TGTGCCAGCAGCTCTAGCGGGAGAGGTGGAGCGACAGATACGCAGTATTTT; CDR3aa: CASSSSGRGGATDTQYF
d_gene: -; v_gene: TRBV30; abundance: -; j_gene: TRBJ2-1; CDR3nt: TGTGCCTGGAGTGGACTAGGAGCGGGCTACAATGAGCAGTTCTTC; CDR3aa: CAWSGLGAGYNEQFF